This is a list of T cell receptor beta chains from one sample in a study of metastatic and nonmetastatic thyroid tumors. Using MiXCR, TCRdb re-called clones from the PCR reads. In the table there are over 10,000 clones, 25% to 40% of which are singletons. Source material: tumor tissue. The receptors stem from a male donor with papillary thyroid cancer or a benign thyroid nodule (not recorded which). Some clones in this sample may be carry-over from other donors' samples. CDR3s include the opening cysteine and the closing phenylalanine or tryptophan. A D gene is named only where the DNA matches it firmly. Not all rows give a size; the values are once, few, many and, for expanded clones, a class.

-	TRBV19	TRBD1	TRBJ2-2	16	TGTGCCAGTAGCCTACCCGGGACAGATTACACCGGGGAGCTGTTTTTT	CASSLPGTDYTGELFF
-	TRBV27	-	TRBJ2-3	15	TGTGCCAGCAGTTTATCTGGACACCCTGGGGATACGCAGTATTTT	CASSLSGHPGDTQYF
once	TRBV20-1	TRBD2	TRBJ2-7	14	TGCAGTGCAGGCCGACTAGCGCTCTCCTACGAGCAGTACTTC	CSAGRLALSYEQYF
few	TRBV12-3/TRBV12-4	-	TRBJ2-2	15	TGTGCCAGCAGCCTACTGTCCCCTTCGGCCGGGGAGCTGTTTTTT	CASSLLSPSAGELFF
-	TRBV6-5	-	TRBJ2-7	13	TGTGCCAGCAGTTACCGGGACATGTACGAGCAGTACTTC	CASSYRDMYEQYF
-	TRBV5-1	TRBD2	TRBJ2-1	15	TGCGCCAGCAGCCAAAGCGGGAGTGGGACCACAGCCCAGTTCTTC	CASSQSGSGTTAQFF
few	TRBV27	-	TRBJ2-3	12	TGTGCCAGCGGCCCCGGGGCGCATACGCAGTACTTT	CASGPGAHTQYF
-	TRBV27	TRBD2	TRBJ2-7	15	TGTGCCAGCGCACCCCGGACTAGCGGAGGTTACGAGCAGTACTTC	CASAPRTSGGYEQYF
-	TRBV5-5	-	TRBJ2-7	12	TGTGCCAGCAGCTTCCGGGGTTTCGAGCAGTACTTC	CASSFRGFEQYF
-	TRBV7-9	TRBD1	TRBJ2-5	12	TGTGCCAGCAGCCCTGGACAGGGGGAGGAGTACTTC	CASSPGQGEEYF
few	TRBV28	TRBD2	TRBJ2-2	17	TGTGCCAGCAGTTTTGGACTAGCGGGATATATTTTAGTGGAGCTGTTTTTT	CASSFGLAGYILVELFF
few	TRBV6-2/TRBV6-3	-	TRBJ2-7	15	TGTGCCAGCAGTTACAATATAGACCTAACCTACGAGCAGTACTTC	CASSYNIDLTYEQYF
many	TRBV24-1	TRBD1	TRBJ2-1	15	TGTGCCACCAGTGATCGACAGGGGGCGCACAATGAGCAGTTCTTC	CATSDRQGAHNEQFF
few	TRBV6-2/TRBV6-3	TRBD1	TRBJ1-1	14	TGTGCCAGCACCAAGACAGGGATGAACACTGAAGCTTTCTTT	CASTKTGMNTEAFF
-	TRBV7-7	TRBD1	TRBJ2-5	15	TGTGCTAGCAGCTTGGCTCGGGACAGGGGAGAGACCCAGTACTTC	CASSLARDRGETQYF
-	TRBV20-1	-	TRBJ2-6	8	TGCAGTTCCGGTAGGACCGCTTTC	CSSGRTAF
large	TRBV4-1	TRBD1	TRBJ1-4	16	TGCGCCAGCAGCCGAAATCCGTATTCAACAGGGGAGAAACTGTTTTTT	CASSRNPYSTGEKLFF
once	TRBV11-3	-	TRBJ2-5	15	TGTGCCAGCAGCTTAGTAGTTAGTAGTCAAGAGACCCAGTACTTC	CASSLVVSSQETQYF
-	TRBV7-8	-	TRBJ1-1	15	TGTGCCAGCAGCTTATGGGAAGGAATGAACACTGAAGCTTTCTTT	CASSLWEGMNTEAFF
medium-sized	TRBV5-6	-	TRBJ2-6	15	TGTGCCAGCAGCTTGGTAGGGTCCGGGGCCAACGTCCTGACTTTC	CASSLVGSGANVLTF
medium-sized	TRBV6-2/TRBV6-3	-	TRBJ1-2	12	TGTGCCAGCAGGGCAGATAACTATGGCTACACCTTC	CASRADNYGYTF
-	TRBV20-1	TRBD2	TRBJ2-7	14	TGCAGTGCTAGAGGACTAGCGGGACCCTACGAGCAGTACTTC	CSARGLAGPYEQYF